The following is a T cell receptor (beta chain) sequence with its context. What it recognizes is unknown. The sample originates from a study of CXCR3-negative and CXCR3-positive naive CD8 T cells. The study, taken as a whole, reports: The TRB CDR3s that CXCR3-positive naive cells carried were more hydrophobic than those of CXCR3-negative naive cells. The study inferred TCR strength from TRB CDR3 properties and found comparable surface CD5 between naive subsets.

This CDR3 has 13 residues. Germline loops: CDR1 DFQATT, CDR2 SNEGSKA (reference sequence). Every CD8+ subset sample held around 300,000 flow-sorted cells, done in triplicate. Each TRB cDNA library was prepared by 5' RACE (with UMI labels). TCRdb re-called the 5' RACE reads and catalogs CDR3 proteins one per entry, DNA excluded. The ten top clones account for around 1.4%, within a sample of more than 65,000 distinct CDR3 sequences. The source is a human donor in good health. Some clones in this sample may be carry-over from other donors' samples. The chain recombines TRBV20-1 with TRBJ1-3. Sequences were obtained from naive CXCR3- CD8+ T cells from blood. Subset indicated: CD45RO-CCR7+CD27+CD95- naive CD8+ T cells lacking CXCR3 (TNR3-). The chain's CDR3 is CSARETGGNTIYF.